This T cell receptor beta chain originates from a study of T cells in Graves' hyperthyroidism and ophthalmopathy. There are 15 residues in the CDR3. Germline CDR1 and CDR2: SEHNR and FQNEAQ (reference sequence). V was pared by 5 bases and J by 2 bases, with 16 bases between. Amplification yielded TCR beta CDR3 regions, with RNA transcripts as the source. Initially, a first-round RT-PCR of the TCR CDR3 employed the HTBI primer set. One entry per CDR3 protein, called by TCRdb with MiXCR from the multiplex PCR reads. There are about 52,000 distinct CDR3 sequences in the sample; approximately 48% occur only once, and roughly 9.1% lies in the top ten. This clonotype has ten or more counts. What it binds is unknown. Patients were excluded for uncontrolled infection, other autoimmune disease, pregnancy or lactation. It was 10 ml of fresh peripheral blood that supplied the PBMCs. Overall study results and limits: Blood held most thyroid clonotypes expanded above 0.001 frequency.

The chain joins TRBV7-9 to TRBJ2-7; possibly TRBD1 or TRBD2 for D (5 bases each). The sequence derives from a woman aged 50 to 60 with Graves' ophthalmopathy. The specimen was blood. The CDR3 DNA is TGTGCCAGCAGCCCCAGGGCTAGCCAACCCTACGAGCAGTACTTC. The encoded protein is CASSPRASQPYEQYF.